This T cell receptor (beta chain) derives from a study of breast tumors, draining lymph nodes, adjacent tissues (TCRdb year 2016). For context, the study as a whole: Breast cancer patients provided tumor, adjacent nontumor tissue and axillary lymph nodes, and the study compared the TCR beta repertoires across these three sources. The study aimed to assess the relationships and possible T-cell exchange between tumor, surrounding tissue and draining lymph node repertoires in human breast cancer.

What the authors observed across the whole study: Tumor and nontumor tissue repertoires were significantly more similar in luminal-like than in basal-like breast cancer. Tumor T-cell repertoires showed less diversity than lymph node repertoires and more diversity than nontumor tissue repertoires, and tumor T-cell repertoires showed preferential V and J gene usage. The conclusion that tumor T cells originate in lymph nodes was framed as consistent with a hypothesis rather than directly demonstrated. The data were judged consistent with most tumor T cells deriving from the lymph node and then expanding within tumor tissue.

Compared with the rest of its sample, this clonotype is medium-sized (0.01 to 0.1%). Which antigen it targets is not known. Nothing much larger sits one base from this clone, and base qualities are not available. Sequencing instrument: Illumina HiSeq 2000. TCR beta chain libraries were generated by multiplex PCR amplification. High-throughput sequencing was used to analyze the amplified TCR beta chain products. TCRdb cleaned the public reads at Q25 with fastp, built clones with MiXCR and kept in-frame beta chains. When rows share a CDR3 protein, they turn into one entry using the most common DNA and genes. Within this sample are about 22,000 distinct CDR3 sequences, with roughly 55% of them counted one time only. The top ten hold over 11% of the sample. As encoded in the germline V gene, CDR1 is SGHRS while CDR2 is YFSETQ. Measured from the cysteine to the phenylalanine, the CDR3 is 14 residues long. Just CDR3 DNA is preserved here, 42 bases in frame from base 1. The V end gives up 4 bases and the J end 4 bases, leaving 4 bases in the junction not matched to a gene.

The sequence was collected from a female donor with breast cancer. Some clones in this sample may be carry-over from other donors' samples. The V and J segments used are TRBV5-1 and TRBJ1-4, with 7 junctional bases fitting TRBD1. Sample: breast tumor tissue. In nucleotide form, the sequence is TGCGCCAGCAGCAGACAGGGCCTTAATGAAAAACTGTTTTTT. Its coded protein is CASSRQGLNEKLFF.